The 15 T cell receptor beta chains below were found in one sample sequenced in a study of graft-versus-host responses after intestinal transplantation. Their cognate antigens are unknown. The method was immunoSEQ multiplex PCR; TCRdb's version includes in-frame clones alone and lacks a portion of them. The sample lists more than 85,000 clones, 80% to 95% occurring once. Sequenced here: unstimulated CD8+ T cells sorted from spleen or lymph node cells, sampled before transplant. The receptors here all came from a human donor who was the organ donor for an intestinal transplant.

V is TRBV7-9 and J is TRBJ2-7, with TRBD1 matching 7 bases. Per the germline V gene, CDR1 is SEHNR and CDR2 is FQNEAQ (reference sequence). V gave up 0 bases and J gave up 5 bases; unmatched junction bases: 7. This CDR3 comprises 15 residues. In nucleotides, the CDR3 is TGTGCCAGCAGCTTAGCCCCTGGACAGGTCCACGAGCAGTACTTC. Encoded protein: CASSLAPGQVHEQYF.

The chain has TRBV9 and TRBJ2-5; a possible D gene is TRBD2 (6 bases). The J call may be faulty, since TRBJ2-7 better matches the DNA end. Germline CDR1 reads SGDLS; CDR2 reads YYNGEE. CDR3 length equals 17 residues. As DNA, the CDR3 is TGTGCCAGCAGCGTAGGCCCTAGTGCGGGGATTTCCTACGAGCAGTACTTC. This codes for CASSVGPSAGISYEQYF.

This chain joins TRBV29-1 and TRBJ2-5, with 9 bases matching TRBD2. With V trimmed by 3 bases and J by 1 base, 6 bases remained unmatched. Germline CDR1 is SQVTM and CDR2 is ANQGSEA. The CDR3 totals 15 residues. The CDR3: CSVDLSGGLQETQYF. CDR3 in DNA: TGCAGCGTTGATCTGAGCGGGGGGCTCCAAGAGACCCAGTACTTC.

V usage is TRBV19 and J usage is TRBJ1-4; weak D call: TRBD1 (6 bases). Between the trimmed V and J ends, which lost 5 bases and 8 bases, there was a span of 18 bases. This CDR3 is 15 amino acids long. Germline lookup yields CDR1 LNHDA and CDR2 SQIVND (reference sequence). The CDR3 loop is CASSPEGDEREKLFF. In DNA form, the CDR3 reads TGTGCCAGTAGTCCCGAGGGGGATGAGCGCGAAAAACTGTTTTTT.

J is TRBJ1-1 and V is TRBV7-9, with no clear D. V lost 2 bases and J 6 bases, leaving 7 bases between the germline ends. The CDR3 is 12 amino acids. The germline V gene encodes CDR1 SEHNR and CDR2 FQNEAQ (reference sequence). In DNA form, the CDR3 reads TGTGCCAGCAGCTTATTGTCGGCTGAAGCTTTCTTT. Translated: CASSLLSAEAFF.

The chain links TRBV7-8 to TRBJ2-5; 13 bases line up with TRBD2. The last part of the DNA fits TRBJ2-7 better; the J call may be wrong. This CDR3 spans 15 amino acids. Germline CDR1 and CDR2: SGHVS and FQNEAQ. Here the CDR3 reads CASSYGLAGVAEQYF. DNA of the CDR3: TGTGCCAGCAGCTACGGACTAGCGGGAGTCGCCGAGCAGTACTTC.

This chain links TRBV6-5 with TRBJ2-3; possibly TRBD1 for D (6 bases). Trimming pared 2 bases from V and 2 bases from J, leaving 11 bases between. This CDR3 contains 15 residues. CDR1 is MNHEY and CDR2 is SVGAGI in the germline V gene. This CDR3 is CASSYGRGATDTQYF. The CDR3 DNA reads as TGTGCCAGCAGTTACGGCAGGGGTGCCACAGATACGCAGTATTTT.

This chain uses TRBV4-1 with TRBJ2-7; maybe TRBD1 (8 bases). V was pared by 2 bases and J by 3 bases, with 14 bases between. The CDR3 sequence is 15 residues long. Germline lookup yields CDR1 MGHRA and CDR2 YSYEKL. The CDR3 DNA sequence: TGCGCCAGCAGCCAAACACAGGGGGACTACTACGAGCAGTACTTC. Translation: CASSQTQGDYYEQYF.

This chain joins TRBV30 and TRBJ1-5, with D perhaps matching TRBD1 (6 bases). Per the germline V gene, CDR1 is GTSNPN and CDR2 is SVGIG (reference sequence). The CDR3 has 14 residues. V was shortened by 0 bases and J by 3 bases, with 9 bases between the two germline ends. As DNA, the CDR3 is TGTGCCTGGAGTGTAGGGGGGGTCAATCAGCCCCAGCATTTT. This codes for CAWSVGGVNQPQHF.

The chain combines TRBV7-9 with TRBJ2-7; tentatively, D is TRBD1 (6 bases). Germline V gives CDR1 SEHNR, CDR2 FQNEAQ (reference sequence). Deletions cut 1 base from V and 0 bases from J, with 13 bases between. The length of the CDR3 is 16 residues. The CDR3 bases are TGTGCCAGCAGCTTAGGTTGGGACACCGACTCCTACGAGCAGTACTTC. It specifies CASSLGWDTDSYEQYF.

The rearrangement uses TRBV7-8 and TRBJ1-2; a weak D match, TRBD1 (6 bases). CDR1 is SGHVS, CDR2 FQNEAQ, per germline. The CDR3 loop spans 16 amino acids. Trimming took 5 bases from V and 4 from J, leaving 20 bases between them. For the CDR3, the DNA is TGTGCCAGCAGCGAACCGGTCAGGGGAGTTGGCTATGGCTACACCTTC. Protein: CASSEPVRGVGYGYTF.

The chain uses TRBV27 and TRBJ1-2; TRBD1 agrees at 10 bases. V trimming: 5 bases; J trimming: 0 bases; junction bases outside the gene matches: 3. Germline V lookup: CDR1 MNHEY, CDR2 SMNVEV (reference sequence). The CDR3 is 15 amino acids. In DNA form, the CDR3 reads TGTGCCAGCAGTGGGGGACAGGGGACTAACTATGGCTACACCTTC. Its translation: CASSGGQGTNYGYTF.

The chain links TRBV11-2 to TRBJ2-3; 7 bases match TRBD2. The V gene end was trimmed by 3 bases and the J gene end by 2 bases; junction bases not matched to a gene: 5. CDR3 size: 15 residues. Germline CDR1 and CDR2: SGHAT and FQNNGV. The CDR3, as DNA: TGTGCCAGCAGCTTCCGGGACTACCCCACAGATACGCAGTATTTT. It encodes CASSFRDYPTDTQYF.

The V call is TRBV30, the J call TRBJ2-7; possible D gene TRBD1, 5 bases. This CDR3 is 12 amino acids long. V was clipped by 4 bases and J by 6 bases, with 13 bases between them. CDR1 GTSNPN and CDR2 SVGIG come from the germline V gene (reference sequence). The CDR3 DNA sequence: TGTGCCTGGATGCAGGGTGTGAGCGAGCAGTACTTC. Its protein is CAWMQGVSEQYF.

This sequence joins TRBV13 and TRBJ1-6, with D uncertain. Trimming took off 3 bases at V and 0 bases at J, with 12 bases between the two ends. CDR1 is PRHDT, CDR2 FYEKMQ, per germline (reference sequence). This CDR3 comprises 17 residues. The CDR3, as DNA: TGTGCCAGCAGCTTTGGCAGGTTTAGCTCCTATAATTCACCCCTCCACTTT. This encodes CASSFGRFSSYNSPLHF.